This is a list of T cell receptor beta chains from one sample in a study of identical twins. MiXCR, applied by TCRdb to the 5' RACE reads, yields one record per CDR3 protein. The table records 250,000 or so distinct CDR3 sequences, approximately 8.3% of them present only once. The same data also went into a second study, on yellow fever vaccine responses in identical twins.

Source material: CD8+ T cells sorted from blood. The receptors shown here come from a young woman in good health. Each CDR3 is given with its conserved first and last residue. Each record gives: CDR3 protein, CDR3 DNA, J gene, V gene, clone size, D gene. D genes are given only for firm matches. Clone size is shown for a subset of rows, as once, few, many or a class of expanded clone.

CDR3 protein: CASSSTRQAQETQYF
CDR3 DNA: TGTGCCAGCAGCTCTACACGACAGGCTCAAGAGACCCAGTACTTC
J gene: TRBJ2-5
V gene: TRBV5-6
clone size: few
D gene: -

CDR3 protein: CATSREGLDLEQYF
CDR3 DNA: TGTGCCACCAGCAGAGAGGGGCTGGATTTAGAGCAGTACTTC
J gene: TRBJ2-7
V gene: TRBV15
clone size: many
D gene: -

CDR3 protein: CSAREQGQNEQYF
CDR3 DNA: TGCAGTGCTAGAGAACAGGGGCAGAACGAGCAGTACTTC
J gene: TRBJ2-7
V gene: TRBV20-1
clone size: many
D gene: TRBD1

CDR3 protein: CATSLWVGSYNEQFF
CDR3 DNA: TGTGCCACCAGTCTTTGGGTGGGCTCCTACAATGAGCAGTTCTTC
J gene: TRBJ2-1
V gene: TRBV24-1
clone size: many
D gene: -

CDR3 protein: CSARDRENNEQFF
CDR3 DNA: TGCAGTGCGAGGGACAGGGAAAACAATGAGCAGTTCTTC
J gene: TRBJ2-1
V gene: TRBV20-1
clone size: many
D gene: TRBD1

CDR3 protein: CASSWGSTYGYTF
CDR3 DNA: TGTGCCAGCAGCTGGGGCTCGACCTATGGCTACACCTTC
J gene: TRBJ1-2
V gene: TRBV11-2
clone size: few
D gene: -

CDR3 protein: CASSWRRGELFF
CDR3 DNA: TGTGCCAGCAGTTGGCGCCGTGGGGAGCTGTTTTTT
J gene: TRBJ2-2
V gene: TRBV12-3/TRBV12-4
clone size: many
D gene: -

CDR3 protein: CSARDRDYEQYF
CDR3 DNA: TGCAGTGCCCGCGACAGAGACTACGAGCAGTACTTC
J gene: TRBJ2-7
V gene: TRBV20-1
clone size: few
D gene: -

CDR3 protein: CASSPTQWHEQFF
CDR3 DNA: TGTGCCAGCAGCCCTACCCAGTGGCATGAGCAGTTCTTC
J gene: TRBJ2-1
V gene: TRBV12-3/TRBV12-4
clone size: many
D gene: -

CDR3 protein: CASSQAGYNEQFF
CDR3 DNA: TGTGCCAGCAGCCAAGCGGGGTACAATGAGCAGTTCTTC
J gene: TRBJ2-1
V gene: TRBV14
clone size: many
D gene: -

CDR3 protein: CASSQGVSGLYEQYF
CDR3 DNA: TGCGCCAGCAGCCAAGGGGTGTCGGGGCTCTACGAGCAGTACTTC
J gene: TRBJ2-7
V gene: TRBV4-3
clone size: many
D gene: -

CDR3 protein: CASSEWRGRYEQYF
CDR3 DNA: TGTGCCAGCAGTGAGTGGAGGGGTCGCTACGAGCAGTACTTC
J gene: TRBJ2-7
V gene: TRBV6-1
clone size: few
D gene: -

CDR3 protein: CASSQDDSGSPNEQFF
CDR3 DNA: TGTGCCAGCAGCCAAGACGATAGCGGGAGCCCCAATGAGCAGTTCTTC
J gene: TRBJ2-1
V gene: TRBV4-2
clone size: -
D gene: TRBD2

CDR3 protein: CASSFTSDRNTGELFF
CDR3 DNA: TGTGCCAGCAGCTTTACCTCGGACAGAAACACCGGGGAGCTGTTTTTT
J gene: TRBJ2-2
V gene: TRBV7-9
clone size: -
D gene: -

CDR3 protein: CAWMGAAGELFF
CDR3 DNA: TGTGCCTGGATGGGGGCGGCCGGGGAGCTGTTTTTT
J gene: TRBJ2-2
V gene: TRBV30
clone size: -
D gene: -

CDR3 protein: CASSHTREGNEQFF
CDR3 DNA: TGCGCCAGCAGCCACACACGGGAGGGCAATGAGCAGTTCTTC
J gene: TRBJ2-1
V gene: TRBV5-1
clone size: many
D gene: TRBD2

CDR3 protein: CASSAENDNEQFF
CDR3 DNA: TGTGCCAGCAGTGCTGAGAATGACAATGAGCAGTTCTTC
J gene: TRBJ2-1
V gene: TRBV6-4
clone size: -
D gene: -

CDR3 protein: CSVELSYNEQFF
CDR3 DNA: TGCAGCGTTGAACTGTCTTACAATGAGCAGTTCTTC
J gene: TRBJ2-1
V gene: TRBV29-1
clone size: many
D gene: -

CDR3 protein: CASRQGDTDTQYF
CDR3 DNA: TGTGCCAGTCGACAGGGGGACACAGATACGCAGTATTTT
J gene: TRBJ2-3
V gene: TRBV7-9
clone size: few
D gene: TRBD1

CDR3 protein: CASTWGLVFGEQYF
CDR3 DNA: TGTGCCAGCACCTGGGGACTAGTTTTTGGCGAGCAGTACTTC
J gene: TRBJ2-7
V gene: TRBV6-2/TRBV6-3
clone size: -
D gene: TRBD2

CDR3 protein: CASSDTNYRGNEQFF
CDR3 DNA: TGTGCCAGCAGTGACACGAATTATAGGGGGAATGAGCAGTTCTTC
J gene: TRBJ2-1
V gene: TRBV6-4
clone size: -
D gene: -

CDR3 protein: CASSTWGDEQFF
CDR3 DNA: TGCGCCAGCAGCACCTGGGGGGATGAGCAGTTCTTC
J gene: TRBJ2-1
V gene: TRBV5-1
clone size: -
D gene: -

CDR3 protein: CASRPRVSGDTQYF
CDR3 DNA: TGTGCCAGCAGACCCCGGGTTAGCGGAGATACGCAGTATTTT
J gene: TRBJ2-3
V gene: TRBV12-3/TRBV12-4
clone size: many
D gene: -

CDR3 protein: CASSYSPVLSSAYEQYF
CDR3 DNA: TGTGCCAGCAGTTATTCCCCGGTACTCTCGTCGGCCTACGAGCAGTACTTC
J gene: TRBJ2-7
V gene: TRBV6-2/TRBV6-3
clone size: -
D gene: -

CDR3 protein: CASSQIAGAGEQFF
CDR3 DNA: TGCGCCAGCAGCCAAATAGCGGGAGCCGGTGAGCAGTTCTTC
J gene: TRBJ2-1
V gene: TRBV4-1
clone size: many
D gene: TRBD2

CDR3 protein: CASSQETSGNTGELFF
CDR3 DNA: TGTGCCAGCAGCCAAGAGACTAGCGGGAACACCGGGGAGCTGTTTTTT
J gene: TRBJ2-2
V gene: TRBV3-1
clone size: many
D gene: TRBD2

CDR3 protein: CASSSSGTEDNEQFF
CDR3 DNA: TGTGCCAGCAGCTCTTCCGGGACAGAGGACAATGAGCAGTTCTTC
J gene: TRBJ2-1
V gene: TRBV7-3
clone size: -
D gene: TRBD1

CDR3 protein: CSARLAGGDSNEQFF
CDR3 DNA: TGCAGTGCTAGACTAGCGGGGGGGGATTCGAATGAGCAGTTCTTC
J gene: TRBJ2-1
V gene: TRBV20-1
clone size: few
D gene: TRBD2

CDR3 protein: CASSLSASQETQYF
CDR3 DNA: TGTGCCAGCAGTTTAAGCGCCAGCCAAGAGACCCAGTACTTC
J gene: TRBJ2-5
V gene: TRBV12-3/TRBV12-4
clone size: many
D gene: -

CDR3 protein: CASSYFKVGSYEQYF
CDR3 DNA: TGTGCCAGCAGTTACTTTAAGGTTGGCTCCTACGAGCAGTACTTC
J gene: TRBJ2-7
V gene: TRBV6-5
clone size: -
D gene: -

CDR3 protein: CSVAAQGIAGELFF
CDR3 DNA: TGCAGCGTTGCAGCACAGGGGATCGCCGGGGAGCTGTTTTTT
J gene: TRBJ2-2
V gene: TRBV29-1
clone size: many
D gene: TRBD1

CDR3 protein: CASSPPARLNTGELFF
CDR3 DNA: TGTGCCAGCAGCCCCCCAGCGCGACTGAACACCGGGGAGCTGTTTTTT
J gene: TRBJ2-2
V gene: TRBV28
clone size: -
D gene: -

CDR3 protein: CASSLACKENTEAFF
CDR3 DNA: TGTGCCAGCAGCTTGGCTTGTAAGGAGAACACTGAAGCTTTCTTT
J gene: TRBJ1-1
V gene: TRBV5-7
clone size: -
D gene: -

CDR3 protein: CASSPSPTRALCEQYF
CDR3 DNA: TGTGCCAGCTCACCGTCCCCAACAAGGGCTCTCTGCGAGCAGTACTTC
J gene: TRBJ2-7
V gene: TRBV18
clone size: -
D gene: -

CDR3 protein: CASSTDTGELFF
CDR3 DNA: TGTGCCAGCAGCACAGACACCGGGGAGCTGTTTTTT
J gene: TRBJ2-2
V gene: TRBV7-9
clone size: few
D gene: -

CDR3 protein: CASSLRAGVSYEQYF
CDR3 DNA: TGTGCCAGCAGTTTGCGAGCGGGGGTCTCCTACGAGCAGTACTTC
J gene: TRBJ2-7
V gene: TRBV12-3/TRBV12-4
clone size: many
D gene: TRBD2

CDR3 protein: CASSYSVAASSYEQYF
CDR3 DNA: TGTGCCAGCAGTTACTCGGTAGCGGCGAGCTCCTACGAGCAGTACTTC
J gene: TRBJ2-7
V gene: TRBV6-5
clone size: -
D gene: -

CDR3 protein: CASSDVAGGPGELFF
CDR3 DNA: TGTGCCAGCAGTGATGTAGCGGGGGGGCCCGGGGAGCTGTTTTTT
J gene: TRBJ2-2
V gene: TRBV6-1
clone size: -
D gene: TRBD2

CDR3 protein: CASSPGEGLYNEQFF
CDR3 DNA: TGTGCCAGCTCACCAGGGGAGGGACTCTACAATGAGCAGTTCTTC
J gene: TRBJ2-1
V gene: TRBV18
clone size: few
D gene: TRBD2

CDR3 protein: CASSYRGYSNQPQHF
CDR3 DNA: TGTGCCAGCAGTTACAGGGGTTATAGCAATCAGCCCCAGCATTTT
J gene: TRBJ1-5
V gene: TRBV7-8
clone size: few
D gene: TRBD1

CDR3 protein: CASSFKLAGGTDTQYF
CDR3 DNA: TGTGCCAGCAGTTTCAAGCTAGCGGGAGGAACAGATACGCAGTATTTT
J gene: TRBJ2-3
V gene: TRBV28
clone size: many
D gene: TRBD2

CDR3 protein: CASSPRVQGAVPGKFF
CDR3 DNA: TGTGCCAGCAGCCCCAGAGTCCAGGGGGCAGTTCCGGGGAAGTTCTTC
J gene: TRBJ2-1
V gene: TRBV12-3/TRBV12-4
clone size: few
D gene: TRBD1

CDR3 protein: CATSLLTGMNTGELFF
CDR3 DNA: TGTGCCACCAGCCTCCTGACAGGAATGAACACCGGGGAGCTGTTTTTT
J gene: TRBJ2-2
V gene: TRBV15
clone size: many
D gene: -

CDR3 protein: CSGAANYGYTF
CDR3 DNA: TGCAGCGGGGCCGCTAACTATGGCTACACCTTC
J gene: TRBJ1-2
V gene: TRBV29-1
clone size: many
D gene: -

CDR3 protein: CASSPEEDTQYF
CDR3 DNA: TGTGCCAGCAGCCCGGAAGAAGATACGCAGTATTTT
J gene: TRBJ2-3
V gene: TRBV3-1
clone size: few
D gene: -

CDR3 protein: CASSQISGVSDTQYF
CDR3 DNA: TGTGCCAGCAGTCAGATTTCGGGAGTATCCGATACGCAGTATTTT
J gene: TRBJ2-3
V gene: TRBV28
clone size: many
D gene: -

CDR3 protein: CASSNTGALIFQETQYF
CDR3 DNA: TGTGCCAGTAGTAACACAGGGGCCTTAATATTCCAAGAGACCCAGTACTTC
J gene: TRBJ2-5
V gene: TRBV19
clone size: -
D gene: TRBD1

CDR3 protein: CASRTSSYEQYF
CDR3 DNA: TGTGCCAGCAGGACAAGCTCCTACGAGCAGTACTTC
J gene: TRBJ2-7
V gene: TRBV27
clone size: many
D gene: -

CDR3 protein: CASSLGTDEQFF
CDR3 DNA: TGTGCCAGCAGCTTAGGGACCGATGAGCAGTTCTTC
J gene: TRBJ2-1
V gene: TRBV7-6
clone size: many
D gene: -

CDR3 protein: CASSNRGRPEAFF
CDR3 DNA: TGTGCCAGCAGCAACCGGGGTAGGCCTGAAGCTTTCTTT
J gene: TRBJ1-1
V gene: TRBV13
clone size: few
D gene: -